This T cell receptor beta chain was retrieved from a study of blood T cell repertoires in COVID-19. In the study overall: Spain, Italy and the United States supplied samples that represented acute and convalescent COVID-19.

Libraries were prepared by immunoSEQ multiplex PCR; TCRdb keeps only in-frame clonotypes and omits some of them. The sample holds 55,000 to 70,000 clones, about three quarters seen once. Germline lookup yields CDR1 SQVTM and CDR2 ANQGSEA. The CDR3 consists of 14 residues. V lost 4 bases, J lost 10 bases, and 11 bases stayed unmatched. The clonotype comes from a man at least 80 years old with acute or convalescent COVID-19. This sequence joins TRBV29-1 and TRBJ2-1, with TRBD2 matching over 9 bases. The sample consisted of peripheral blood. This chain's CDR3 is CSVASSGALGEQFF. DNA for the CDR3: TGCAGCGTTGCGTCTAGCGGGGCATTGGGGGAGCAGTTCTTC.